Shown below are 19 T cell receptor beta chains from a single sample sequenced in a study of blood T cell repertoires in COVID-19. The table came from immunoSEQ multiplex PCR; TCRdb's copy has only in-frame clones and leaves some out. The sample lists 70,000 to 100,000 clones, about 82% occurring once. What was sequenced was peripheral blood. Receptors were obtained from a woman of 80 years or more with acute or convalescent COVID-19.

This clone appeared a few times. The genes are TRBV19 and TRBJ2-7, with TRBD1 matching over 8 bases. The CDR3 totals 13 residues. From germline, CDR1 is LNHDA and CDR2 SQIVND (reference sequence). Trimming removed 5 bases from V and 2 bases from J; junction bases left unmatched: 2. CDR3 nucleotide sequence: TGTGCCAGTAGTGTACAGGGGGCCTACGAGCAGTACTTC. It translates to CASSVQGAYEQYF. The complete variable domain, with remaining parts taken from reference TRBV19 and TRBJ2-7, reads DGGITQSPKYLFRKEGQNVTLSCEQNLNHDAMYWYRQDPGQGLRLIYYSQIVNDFQKGDIAEGYSVSREKKESFPLTVTSAQKNPTAFYLCASSVQGAYEQYFGPGTRLTVT.

The count of this clone is one. The rearrangement joins TRBV18 to TRBJ1-6; 7 bases map to TRBD1. The CDR3 contains 14 residues. Germline CDR1 reads KGHSH; CDR2 reads LQKENI. The V and J ends lost 9 bases and 7 bases, in that order; junction bases with no gene match: 9. CDR3 DNA: TGTGCCAGTTCCCCGCAGGGGGAAAATTCACCCCTCCACTTT. Protein: CASSPQGENSPLHF.

This sequence joins TRBV5-6 and TRBJ2-7; D is possibly TRBD1 (6 bases). The V gene lost 4 bases and the J gene lost 7 bases, with 24 bases spanning the gap. The CDR3 spans 16 residues. The V gene's germline CDR1 is SGHDT and CDR2 YYEEEE. CDR3 sequence: CASSLRQASLRREQYF. CDR3 DNA sequence: TGTGCCAGCAGCCTCCGACAGGCTTCCCTCAGACGGGAGCAGTACTTC.

This chain uses TRBV30 with TRBJ1-2; D is ambiguous. Germline V gene sequence: CDR1 GTSNPN, CDR2 SVGIG (reference sequence). Trimming removed 4 bases at V and 1 base at J, with 16 bases between. This CDR3 is 15 amino acids long. In DNA form, the CDR3 reads TGTGCCTGGATTGGGCATCAGACCCGTAACTATGGCTACACCTTC. It translates to CAWIGHQTRNYGYTF.

V is TRBV10-3 and J is TRBJ2-3; 8 bases agree with TRBD2. Germline assignment: CDR1 ENHRY and CDR2 SYGVKD. This CDR3 spans 14 amino acids. V shed 7 bases and J 1 base; nucleotides not matched to a gene: 4. The CDR3: CAINRAGGTDTQYF. CDR3 in DNA: TGTGCCATCAACAGAGCGGGGGGCACAGATACGCAGTATTTT.

The rearrangement joins TRBV7-2 to TRBJ1-5, with a tentative D call TRBD1 (5 bases). Trimming removed 2 bases at V and 6 bases at J, with 11 bases between. There are 14 residues in the CDR3. Germline CDR1 is SGHTA and CDR2 is FQGNSA. CDR3 sequence reads: CASSLIRGGQPQHF. CDR3 in DNA: TGTGCCAGCAGCTTAATAAGGGGAGGTCAGCCCCAGCATTTT.

The chain employs TRBV5-4 and TRBJ1-4, with D perhaps TRBD1 (6 bases). The CDR3 consists of 16 residues. V was pared by 0 bases and J by 2 bases, with 11 bases between. CDR1 is SGHNT and CDR2 is YYREEE in the germline V gene (reference sequence). The CDR3 here is CASSLELGATNEKLFF. CDR3 DNA sequence: TGTGCCAGCAGCTTGGAATTGGGGGCCACTAATGAAAAACTGTTTTTT.

The chain employs TRBV7-3 and TRBJ1-3, with D possibly being TRBD1 (5 bases). V gave up 5 bases and J gave up 0 bases, with 11 bases separating them. CDR1 and CDR2 from the germline V gene are SGHTA and FQGTGA. The CDR3 has 15 residues. The CDR3, as DNA: TGTGCCAGCAGCCCCGGGGGAGGCTCTGGAAACACCATATATTTT. Amino acid sequence: CASSPGGGSGNTIYF.

The gene calls are TRBV7-2 and TRBJ1-1, with D possibly being TRBD1 (5 bases). Germline assignment: CDR1 SGHTA and CDR2 FQGNSA. The CDR3 has 15 residues. The ends were cut back, 4 bases at V and 0 bases at J, with 12 bases in the middle. CDR3 amino acids: CASSSMGGLNTEAFF. Written as DNA, the CDR3 is TGTGCCAGCAGCTCCATGGGGGGGTTGAACACTGAAGCTTTCTTT.

This sequence joins TRBV5-8 and TRBJ1-2; D may be TRBD1 (5 bases). Germline V gene data show CDR1 as SGHTS and CDR2 as YDEGEE. Trimming pared 4 bases from V and 0 bases from J, leaving 10 bases between. The length of the CDR3 is 14 residues. The CDR3 nucleotides read TGTGCCAGCAGCAGGACAAGCGCTAACTATGGCTACACCTTC. It specifies CASSRTSANYGYTF.

The J gene is TRBJ1-1, the V gene TRBV19; D possibly corresponds to TRBD1 (5 bases). Germline V gives CDR1 LNHDA, CDR2 SQIVND (reference sequence). The CDR3 loop spans 14 amino acids. V shed 4 bases and J shed 1 base, with 10 bases lying between them. The CDR3 DNA is TGTGCCAGTAGTAAACCAGACAGGAACACTGAAGCTTTCTTT. Residues: CASSKPDRNTEAFF. Looking up the rest from reference TRBV19 and TRBJ1-1 gives the full variable domain: DGGITQSPKYLFRKEGQNVTLSCEQNLNHDAMYWYRQDPGQGLRLIYYSQIVNDFQKGDIAEGYSVSREKKESFPLTVTSAQKNPTAFYLCASSKPDRNTEAFFGQGTRLTVV.

In this sample, this clone turned up once. This chain links TRBV7-2 with TRBJ2-5; the D is unclear. CDR3 length: 15 residues. Deletions cut 1 base from V and 4 bases from J, with 13 bases between. In germline, CDR1 is SGHTA, CDR2 FQGNSA. CDR3 DNA sequence: TGTGCCAGCAGCTTAGACCATCGGCGGAGAGAGACCCAGTACTTC. Protein product: CASSLDHRRRETQYF.

The V and J genes are TRBV3-1 (or the pseudogene TRBV3-2) and TRBJ1-2; TRBD1 agrees at 8 bases. Germline V lookup: CDR1 LGHDT, CDR2 YNNKEL (reference sequence). V trimming: 8 bases; J trimming: 7 bases; junction bases outside the gene matches: 6. CDR3 length: 12 residues. Here the CDR3 DNA reads TGTGCCAGCTCCGAGACAGGGGCTGGCTACACCTTC. Amino acid sequence: CASSETGAGYTF.

This CDR3 is CASSIDGSRNTEAFF. CDR3 bases: TGTGCCAGTAGTATCGACGGGTCGAGGAACACTGAAGCTTTCTTT. The chain carries TRBV19 and TRBJ1-1; the D is unclear. V shed 3 bases and J shed 1 base, with 12 bases lying between them. Germline-derived CDR1 and CDR2 are LNHDA and SQIVND (reference sequence). The CDR3 runs 15 residues.

J is TRBJ2-7 and V is TRBV19, with D possibly TRBD2 on 5 matching bases. Germline CDR1 and CDR2: LNHDA and SQIVND (reference sequence). V lost 5 bases to trimming and J lost 6 bases, with 17 bases between them. This CDR3 has 14 residues. The CDR3 region is CASSPPGSGREQYF. CDR3 bases: TGTGCCAGTAGTCCTCCGGGGTCCGGTCGCGAGCAGTACTTC. Variable domain in full (rest from reference TRBV19 and TRBJ2-7): DGGITQSPKYLFRKEGQNVTLSCEQNLNHDAMYWYRQDPGQGLRLIYYSQIVNDFQKGDIAEGYSVSREKKESFPLTVTSAQKNPTAFYLCASSPPGSGREQYFGPGTRLTVT.

The chain carries TRBV11-3 and TRBJ2-1, with TRBD1 matching 7 bases. The length of the CDR3 is 14 residues. The germline V gene encodes CDR1 SGHNT and CDR2 YENEEA. Unmatched junction bases numbered 7, after V lost 5 bases and J lost 6 bases. The CDR3: CASSPRDSSNEQFF. CDR3 sequence (DNA): TGTGCCAGCAGCCCCCGGGACAGCAGCAATGAGCAGTTCTTC. Full variable domain (outside the CDR3, taken from reference TRBV11-3 and TRBJ2-1): EAGVVQSPRYKIIEKKQPVAFWCNPISGHNTLYWYLQNLGQGPELLIRYENEEAVDDSQLPKDRFSAERLKGVDSTLKIQPAELGDSAVYLCASSPRDSSNEQFFGPGTRLTVL.

The sample holds a few counts of this clone. A junction boundary mismatches the germline segment, possibly from a read error. The gene calls are TRBV7-7 and TRBJ2-3; TRBD1 might be the D (5 bases). The germline CDR1 and CDR2 sequences are SSHAT and FNYEAQ (reference sequence). The CDR3 spans 13 residues. CDR3 bases: TGTGCTAGCACCTCAGGGCCGAGGGATACGCAGTATTTT. This translates into CASTSGPRDTQYF. The full variable domain, completed using reference TRBV7-7 and TRBJ2-3, is GAGVSQSPRYKVTKRGQDVTLRCDPISSHATLYWYQQALGQGPEFLTYFNYEAQPDKSGLPSDRFSAERPEGSISTLTIQRTEQRDSAMYRCASTSGPRDTQYFGPGTRLTVL.

The chain couples TRBV9 to TRBJ1-5; 11 bases agree with TRBD1. This CDR3 region has 15 residues. V trimming: 4 bases; J trimming: 5 bases; junction bases outside the gene matches: 5. Germline CDR1 is SGDLS and CDR2 is YYNGEE. For the CDR3, the DNA is TGTGCCAGCAGCATCGGACAGGGGGCCGATCAGCCCCAGCATTTT. This gives the protein CASSIGQGADQPQHF.

This clone was seen once. J is TRBJ1-5 and V is TRBV7-8; tentatively, D is TRBD1 (5 bases). Trimming shortened V by 5 bases and J by 2 bases, and 13 bases separated the two germline ends. Per germline, CDR1 SGHVS and CDR2 FQNEAQ. This CDR3 region has 15 residues. The CDR3 here is CASSPTSGGNQPQHF. The CDR3, as DNA: TGTGCCAGCAGCCCAACCTCGGGGGGCAATCAGCCCCAGCATTTT.